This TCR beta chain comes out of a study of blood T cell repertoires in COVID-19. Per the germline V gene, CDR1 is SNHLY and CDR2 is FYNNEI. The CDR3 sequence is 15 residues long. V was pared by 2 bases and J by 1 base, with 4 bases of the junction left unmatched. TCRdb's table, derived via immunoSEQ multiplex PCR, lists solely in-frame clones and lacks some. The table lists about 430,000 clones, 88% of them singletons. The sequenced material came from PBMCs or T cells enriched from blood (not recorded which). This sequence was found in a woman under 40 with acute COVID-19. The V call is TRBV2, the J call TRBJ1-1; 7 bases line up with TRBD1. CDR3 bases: TGTGCCAGCAGTGAAAAGGACAGGCCGAACACTGAAGCTTTCTTT. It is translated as CASSEKDRPNTEAFF.